These T cell receptor beta chains were read from a single sample in a study of blood T cell repertoires in COVID-19. TCRdb keeps only in-frame clones here, not all; method: immunoSEQ multiplex PCR. The sample includes around 190,000 clones, around 88% of them seen just once. Material: PBMCs or T cells enriched from blood (not recorded which). The receptors stem from a man aged 40-49 years with acute COVID-19. CDR3s include the opening cysteine and the closing phenylalanine or tryptophan. The D gene is left open where the match is weak. Expanded clones are given a class, and other clones once, few, many or no size at all.

j_call: TRBJ2-2
v_call: TRBV7-8
d_call: NA
clone_size: NA
cdr3_nt: TGTGCCCATGGGCAGGGGCGCACCGGGGAGCTGTTTTTT
cdr3_aa: CAHGQGRTGELFF

j_call: TRBJ2-1
v_call: TRBV7-2
d_call: NA
clone_size: NA
cdr3_nt: TGTGCCAGCAGCTTTGATAGCTACAATGAGCAGTTCTTC
cdr3_aa: CASSFDSYNEQFF

j_call: TRBJ1-4
v_call: TRBV7-8
d_call: NA
clone_size: NA
cdr3_nt: TGTGCCAGCAGCCAAGACAGTAATGAAAAACTGTTTTTT
cdr3_aa: CASSQDSNEKLFF

j_call: TRBJ2-1
v_call: TRBV11-3
d_call: TRBD2
clone_size: once
cdr3_nt: TGTGCCAGCAGCTTACGTACTAGCGGATACAATGAGCAGTTCTTC
cdr3_aa: CASSLRTSGYNEQFF

j_call: TRBJ1-2
v_call: TRBV28
d_call: TRBD1
clone_size: NA
cdr3_nt: TGTGCCAGCAGTACTATGGACAGGAACTATGGCTACACCTTC
cdr3_aa: CASSTMDRNYGYTF

j_call: TRBJ1-1
v_call: TRBV28
d_call: NA
clone_size: NA
cdr3_nt: TGTGCCAGCAGTACGGCGGAGGGGAGGGGGAACACTGAAGCTTTCTTT
cdr3_aa: CASSTAEGRGNTEAFF

j_call: TRBJ1-4
v_call: TRBV7-6
d_call: NA
clone_size: few
cdr3_nt: TGTGCCAGCAGCTTTGCAGGGTTCTGGAACCCAAATGAAAAACTGTTTTTT
cdr3_aa: CASSFAGFWNPNEKLFF

j_call: TRBJ1-2
v_call: TRBV19
d_call: NA
clone_size: NA
cdr3_nt: TGTGCCAGTCACCAGGGGATCAACTATGGCTACACCTTC
cdr3_aa: CASHQGINYGYTF

j_call: TRBJ1-5
v_call: TRBV6-5
d_call: TRBD1
clone_size: few
cdr3_nt: TGTGCCAGCGTGACGAGACAGGGTCACGATCAGCCCCAGCATTTT
cdr3_aa: CASVTRQGHDQPQHF

j_call: TRBJ2-7
v_call: TRBV11-3
d_call: TRBD1
clone_size: NA
cdr3_nt: TGTGCCAGCAGCCCCGGGACAGGGCGGGAGCAGTACTTC
cdr3_aa: CASSPGTGREQYF

j_call: TRBJ2-1
v_call: TRBV6-5
d_call: TRBD2
clone_size: once
cdr3_nt: TGTGCCAGCACCACTAGCGGGGGCTACAATGAGCAGTTCTTC
cdr3_aa: CASTTSGGYNEQFF